A selection of T cell receptor beta chains follows, all from one sample in a study of blood T cell repertoires in COVID-19. Profiling relied on immunoSEQ multiplex PCR, and the TCRdb table lists in-frame clones only, not all of them. The profile covers 260,000 or so clones, with 87% appearing a single time and 2.5% to 3% taken by the ten largest. Source material: PBMCs or T cells enriched from blood (not recorded which). These receptors originate from a woman younger than 45 with acute COVID-19. The CDR3 runs from the conserved cysteine through the conserved F or W. Rows may omit the clone size; those that give it use once, few, many or a size class.

clone_size	v_call	j_call	cdr3_aa
NA	TRBV10-3	TRBJ1-1	CAARGNMNTEAFF
NA	TRBV27	TRBJ1-2	CASSVEGASLTF
NA	TRBV10-3	TRBJ1-5	CATGTGGQPQHF
NA	TRBV4-1	TRBJ2-1	CASSPDFYNEQFF
NA	TRBV5-5	TRBJ1-3	CASSYRDRGSGGNTIYF
NA	TRBV6-5	TRBJ1-6	CASSVTPPNSPLHF
many	TRBV3-1/TRBV3-2	TRBJ2-3	CASSPPTSGGADTQYF
NA	TRBV2	TRBJ1-5	CASSLSGQPQHF
once	TRBV4-1	TRBJ1-3	CASSVTMEGATGNTIYF
NA	TRBV27	TRBJ1-2	CASRLQGRGGYTF
NA	TRBV7-9	TRBJ2-7	CASSLEGTSGGLSSYEQYF
NA	TRBV4-1	TRBJ1-4	CASSQERRSTNEKLFF
NA	TRBV13	TRBJ1-2	CASSIGQGAYGYTF
NA	TRBV7-2	TRBJ2-2	CASSPKGSGYTGELFF
NA	TRBV6-5	TRBJ1-1	CASSPDGGENTEAFF
NA	TRBV3-1/TRBV3-2	TRBJ1-3	CASSQEGGSEVTIYF
once	TRBV4-2	TRBJ1-5	CASSPGQVNQPQHF
NA	TRBV7-2	TRBJ1-3	CASSTPGQGGNTIYF
NA	TRBV6-2/TRBV6-3	TRBJ1-2	CASSWEGEDYGYTF
NA	TRBV7-9	TRBJ1-1	CASRRRTAQGVGTEAFF
NA	TRBV30	TRBJ2-4	CAWSTGARAKNIQYF
NA	TRBV4-1	TRBJ1-2	CASSQAGVNYGYTF
NA	TRBV7-8	TRBJ2-1	CASSLRVDNEQFF
NA	TRBV29-1	TRBJ1-2	CSVIRDSNYGYTF
NA	TRBV5-1	TRBJ1-1	CASSRDRRRNTEAFF
NA	TRBV6-5	TRBJ2-7	CATKPKADRGYEQYF
NA	TRBV7-2	TRBJ2-1	CASSLSLTSGELFQFF
NA	TRBV5-1	TRBJ1-1	CASSPSTGQSTEAFF
NA	TRBV6-5	TRBJ1-1	CASSYSPVNTEAFF
NA	TRBV19	TRBJ2-7	CASSALAGETYEQYF
NA	TRBV2	TRBJ1-2	CASRGTESGGYTF
NA	TRBV27	TRBJ1-4	CASSLGPGELNEKLFF
NA	TRBV6-5	TRBJ1-2	CASSSYGYTF
once	TRBV6-6	TRBJ2-6	CASSQQGFSSGANVLTF
NA	TRBV19	TRBJ1-5	CASSPRTGVSNQPQHF
NA	TRBV5-4	TRBJ2-2	CASSLAVVQGTGELFF
once	TRBV7-2	TRBJ2-7	CASSPVPGSMGEQYF
NA	TRBV9	TRBJ1-5	CASSLGGPDQPQHF
NA	TRBV7-9	TRBJ1-2	CASSLVSEREEGYTF
once	TRBV25-1	TRBJ1-6	CASSEGGTYNSPLHF
NA	TRBV7-2	TRBJ2-1	CASMGAPLYNEQFF
NA	TRBV19	TRBJ1-5	CASRQGRRNQPQHF
NA	TRBV19	TRBJ1-2	CASNVDSVDYGYTF
few	TRBV6-6	TRBJ1-6	CASSYSPVNSPLHF
once	TRBV19	TRBJ2-5	CASSLGSGNQETQYF
NA	TRBV27	TRBJ2-3	CASSFTWTGGGTQYF
NA	TRBV10-3	TRBJ1-1	CAISEPGLPAFF
NA	TRBV6-4	TRBJ2-3	CASSDRLAGANSTDTQYF